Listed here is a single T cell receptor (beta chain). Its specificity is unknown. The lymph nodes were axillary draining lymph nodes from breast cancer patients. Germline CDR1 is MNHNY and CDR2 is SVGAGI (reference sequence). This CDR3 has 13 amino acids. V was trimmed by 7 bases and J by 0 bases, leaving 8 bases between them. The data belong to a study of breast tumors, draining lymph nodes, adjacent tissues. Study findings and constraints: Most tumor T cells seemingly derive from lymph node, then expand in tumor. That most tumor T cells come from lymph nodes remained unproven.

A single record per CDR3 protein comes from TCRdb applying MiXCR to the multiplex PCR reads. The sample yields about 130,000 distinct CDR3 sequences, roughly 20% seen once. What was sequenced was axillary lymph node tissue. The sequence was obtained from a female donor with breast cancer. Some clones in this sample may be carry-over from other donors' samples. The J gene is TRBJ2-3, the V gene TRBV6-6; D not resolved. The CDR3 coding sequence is TGTGCCAGCACTTTCGACAGCACAGATACGCAGTATTTT. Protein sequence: CASTFDSTDTQYF.